Below, 7 T cell receptor beta chains from the same sample are listed, as sequenced in a study of blood T cell repertoires in COVID-19. The method was immunoSEQ multiplex PCR; TCRdb's version includes in-frame clones alone and lacks a portion of them. The sample holds 55,000 to 80,000 clones; roughly 80% are singletons and the top ten take 12% to 15%. The material sequenced was peripheral blood. These receptors were taken from a man aged 55 to 69 with COVID-19, enrolled during active disease.

V gene TRBV6-1 combines with J gene TRBJ1-6; no clear D. Germline V gene sequence: CDR1 MNHNS, CDR2 SASEGT. The length of the CDR3 is 15 residues. Trimming cost V 1 base and J 0 bases, with 4 bases left between them. As DNA, the CDR3 is TGTGCCAGCAGTGAAGGGAGCTCCTATAATTCACCCCTCCACTTT. Translating gives CASSEGSSYNSPLHF.

The chain combines TRBV19 with TRBJ1-2; 9 bases line up with TRBD1. The V gene's germline CDR1 is LNHDA and CDR2 SQIVND (reference sequence). The trim removed 5 bases at V and 6 bases at J, leaving 13 bases unmatched. The length of the CDR3 is 16 residues. The CDR3 DNA reads as TGTGCCAGTAGTTCGACCTGGGACAGGGAAGTCAATGGCTACACCTTC. Translated, it gives CASSSTWDREVNGYTF.

V and J are TRBV5-1 and TRBJ1-5; 8 positions agree with TRBD1. This CDR3 spans 13 amino acids. The J segment lost 2 bases and the V segment lost 5 bases, leaving 0 bases of the junction unmatched. The V gene's germline CDR1 is SGHRS and CDR2 YFSETQ. The CDR3 DNA sequence: TGCGCCAGCAGGGGACAGGGCAATCAGCCCCAGCATTTT. It specifies CASRGQGNQPQHF.

The V call is TRBV3-1 (or the pseudogene TRBV3-2), the J call TRBJ2-5; the match to TRBD1 covers 10 bases. The V and J ends lost 5 bases and 3 bases, in that order; junction bases with no gene match: 6. Germline CDR1 reads LGHDT; CDR2 reads YNNKEL (reference sequence). The CDR3 consists of 15 residues. In DNA, the CDR3 is TGTGCCAGCAGCACCTGGACAGGGGGGGAAGAGACCCAGTACTTC. Its protein product is CASSTWTGGEETQYF.

V is TRBV5-1 and J is TRBJ2-2; 8 bases line up with TRBD2. The ends lost 5 bases at V and 7 bases at J; junction bases unmatched: 10. This CDR3 is 15 amino acids long. Germline V gives CDR1 SGHRS, CDR2 YFSETQ. The CDR3 sequence: CASRDGGLVIGELFF. CDR3 bases: TGCGCCAGCAGGGATGGGGGACTAGTTATCGGGGAGCTGTTTTTT.

The CDR3 sequence is CASSILDYGEQFF. CDR3 sequence (DNA): TGCGCCAGCAGTATCTTGGACTATGGTGAGCAGTTCTTC. The J gene is TRBJ2-1, the V gene TRBV10-2; D perhaps matches TRBD2 (6 bases). V gave up 5 bases and J gave up 9 bases, with 14 bases separating them. This CDR3 has 13 amino acids. Germline CDR1 and CDR2: WSHSY and SAAADI.

This clone was observed a handful of times. The chain joins TRBV5-1 to TRBJ2-7; 11 bases line up with TRBD2. V trimming: 4 bases; J trimming: 4 bases; junction bases outside the gene matches: 4. Germline V gene data show CDR1 as SGHRS and CDR2 as YFSETQ. This CDR3 region has 14 residues. CDR3 in amino acids: CASSLGTSGYEQYF. The CDR3 DNA reads as TGCGCCAGCAGCCTCGGGACTAGCGGTTACGAGCAGTACTTC. The complete variable domain, with remaining parts taken from reference TRBV5-1 and TRBJ2-7, reads KAGVTQTPRYLIKTRGQQVTLSCSPISGHRSVSWYQQTPGQGLQFLFEYFSETQRNKGNFPGRFSGRQFSNSRSEMNVSTLELGDSALYLCASSLGTSGYEQYFGPGTRLTVT.